This record concerns one TCR beta chain sequence. How the authors handled the data: Scientists estimated how many nucleated cells there were by amplifying reference gene primers. Libraries were prepared by immunoSEQ multiplex PCR; TCRdb keeps only in-frame clonotypes and omits some of them. Clone size and the V and J calls come from that table; the DNA yielded D and trimming. The sample consists of tens of thousands of clones, 84% of them appearing once. This record belongs to a study of blood T cell repertoires in COVID-19. Turning to the study itself: COVID-19 samples from acute and convalescent phases originated in the United States, Italy and Spain. The analysed material was cDNA or gDNA that came from T cells, B-cell-depleted T cells, or PBMCs.

Germline V gene sequence: CDR1 SEHNR, CDR2 FQNEAQ (reference sequence). The trim removed 5 bases at V and 6 bases at J, leaving 9 bases unmatched. The CDR3 spans 14 residues. The gene calls are TRBV7-9 and TRBJ1-1; 7 nucleotides agree with TRBD1. The sequencing input was peripheral blood. The clonotype originates from a human donor in a cohort sampled during active COVID-19. This CDR3 is CASSQPQGDPEAFF. In DNA form, the CDR3 reads TGTGCCAGCAGCCAACCCCAGGGGGACCCTGAAGCTTTCTTT.